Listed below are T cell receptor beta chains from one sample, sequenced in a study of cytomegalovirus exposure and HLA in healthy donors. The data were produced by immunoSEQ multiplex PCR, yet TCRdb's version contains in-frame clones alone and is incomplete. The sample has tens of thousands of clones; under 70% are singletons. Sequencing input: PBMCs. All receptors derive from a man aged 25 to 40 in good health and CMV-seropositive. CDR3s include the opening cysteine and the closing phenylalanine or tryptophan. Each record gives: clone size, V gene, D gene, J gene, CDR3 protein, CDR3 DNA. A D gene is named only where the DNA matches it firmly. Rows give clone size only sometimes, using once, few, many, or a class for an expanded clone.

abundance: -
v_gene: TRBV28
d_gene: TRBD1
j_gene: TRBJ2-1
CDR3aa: CASSTSGGSYNEQFF
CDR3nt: TGTGCCAGCAGTACATCAGGGGGCTCCTACAATGAGCAGTTCTTC

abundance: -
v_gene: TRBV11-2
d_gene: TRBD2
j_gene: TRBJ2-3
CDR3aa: CASRLGRGTGGDTQYF
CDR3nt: TGTGCCAGCAGACTAGGGCGCGGGACGGGGGGTGATACGCAGTATTTT

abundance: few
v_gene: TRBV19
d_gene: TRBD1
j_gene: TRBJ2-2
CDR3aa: CASSGRRQGTGELFF
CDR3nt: TGTGCCAGTAGTGGCCGGCGACAGGGGACCGGGGAGCTGTTTTTT

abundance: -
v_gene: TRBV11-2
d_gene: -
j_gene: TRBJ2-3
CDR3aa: CASSIGTDTQYF
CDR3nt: TGTGCCAGCAGCATCGGCACAGATACGCAGTATTTT

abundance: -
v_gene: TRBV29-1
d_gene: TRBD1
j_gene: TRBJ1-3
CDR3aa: CSVEDRGDSSGNTIYF
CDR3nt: TGCAGCGTTGAAGATCGAGGGGACAGCTCTGGAAACACCATATATTTT

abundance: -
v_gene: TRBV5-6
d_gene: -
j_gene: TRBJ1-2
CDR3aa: CASSLGGTEGNYGYTF
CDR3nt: TGTGCCAGCAGCTTGGGAGGGACGGAGGGGAACTATGGCTACACCTTC

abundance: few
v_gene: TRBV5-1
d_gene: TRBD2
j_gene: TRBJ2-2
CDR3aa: CASSLSGGENTGELFF
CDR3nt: TGCGCCAGCAGCTTGTCCGGGGGGGAGAACACCGGGGAGCTGTTTTTT

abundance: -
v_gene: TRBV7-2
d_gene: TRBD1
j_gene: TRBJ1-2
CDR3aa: CASSIPDRGPANYGYTF
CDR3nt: TGTGCCAGCAGCATACCCGACAGGGGGCCGGCTAACTATGGCTACACCTTC

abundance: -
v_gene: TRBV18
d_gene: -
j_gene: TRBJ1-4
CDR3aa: CASSATASNEKLFF
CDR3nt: TGTGCCAGCTCGGCGACAGCCTCTAATGAAAAACTGTTTTTT

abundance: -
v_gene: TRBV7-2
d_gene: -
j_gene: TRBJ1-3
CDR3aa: CASSLESRGTGNTIYF
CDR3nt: TGTGCCAGCAGCTTAGAGTCCAGGGGTACTGGAAACACCATATATTTT

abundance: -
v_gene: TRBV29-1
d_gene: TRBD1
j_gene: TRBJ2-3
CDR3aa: CSVVERDRGTDTQYF
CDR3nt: TGCAGCGTTGTGGAACGGGACAGGGGCACAGATACGCAGTATTTT

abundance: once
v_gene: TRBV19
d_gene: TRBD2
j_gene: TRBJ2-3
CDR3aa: CASSIRSGRVTDTQYF
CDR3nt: TGTGCCAGTAGTATAAGATCAGGGAGGGTCACAGATACGCAGTATTTT

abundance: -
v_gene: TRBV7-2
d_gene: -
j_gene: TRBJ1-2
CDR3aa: CASSRDGVKGYTF
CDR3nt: TGTGCCAGCAGCCGTGACGGGGTAAAAGGCTACACCTTC

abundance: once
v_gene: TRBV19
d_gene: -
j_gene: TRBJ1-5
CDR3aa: CASSSAGLSNQPQHF
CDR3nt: TGCGCCAGTAGTAGTGCCGGGTTAAGCAATCAGCCCCAGCATTTT

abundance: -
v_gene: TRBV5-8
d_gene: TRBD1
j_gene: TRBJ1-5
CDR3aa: CASSLTGEGNQPQHF
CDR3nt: TGTGCCAGCAGCCTGACAGGGGAGGGCAATCAGCCCCAGCATTTT

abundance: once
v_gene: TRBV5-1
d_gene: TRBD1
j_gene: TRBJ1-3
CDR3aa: CASSLDGGRTGGILYGNTIYF
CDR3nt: TGCGCCAGCAGCTTGGATGGTGGCAGGACAGGGGGCATATTGTATGGAAACACCATATATTTT

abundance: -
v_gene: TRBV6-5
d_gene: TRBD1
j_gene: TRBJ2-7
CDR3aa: CASSYSFGQGTYEQYF
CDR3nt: TGTGCCAGCAGTTACTCGTTCGGACAGGGCACCTACGAGCAGTACTTC

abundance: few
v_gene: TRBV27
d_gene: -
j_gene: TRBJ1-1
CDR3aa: CANDHRDTQIEAFF
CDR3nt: TGTGCCAACGACCATCGGGACACCCAAATTGAAGCTTTCTTT

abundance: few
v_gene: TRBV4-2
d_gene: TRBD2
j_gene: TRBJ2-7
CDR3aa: CASSPTSGGLYEQYF
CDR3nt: TGTGCCAGCAGCCCTACTAGCGGGGGGTTGTACGAGCAGTACTTC

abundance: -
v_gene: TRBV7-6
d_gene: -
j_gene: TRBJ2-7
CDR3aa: CASSSSSWSSYEQYF
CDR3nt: TGTGCCAGCAGCTCATCGTCATGGAGCTCCTACGAGCAGTACTTC

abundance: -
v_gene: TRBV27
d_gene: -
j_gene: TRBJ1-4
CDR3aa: CASSLSGPYEKLFF
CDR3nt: TGTGCCAGCAGTTTATCGGGGCCTTATGAAAAACTGTTTTTT

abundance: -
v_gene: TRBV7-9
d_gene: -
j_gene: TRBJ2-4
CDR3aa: CASSLDRNIQYF
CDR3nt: TGTGCCAGCAGCTTAGACAGAAACATTCAGTACTTC

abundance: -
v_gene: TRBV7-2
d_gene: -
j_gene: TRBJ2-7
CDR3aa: CAAGTSYEQYF
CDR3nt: TGTGCCGCTGGAACTAGTTACGAGCAGTACTTC

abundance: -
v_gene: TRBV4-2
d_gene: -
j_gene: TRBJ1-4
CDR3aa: CASSQEPHSGGGREKLFF
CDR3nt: TGTGCCAGCAGCCAAGAACCCCACAGTGGGGGCGGGCGAGAAAAACTGTTTTTT